The entry below gives a single TCR beta chain sequence along with its context. No antigen is known for it. The source of the sample is a study of cytomegalovirus exposure and HLA in healthy donors. Overall study results and limits: Immune exposure information available was restricted to CMV serostatus.

CDR3 size: 13 residues. The germline CDR1 and CDR2 sequences are SGHVS and FNYEAQ. The ends were cut back, 6 bases at V and 4 bases at J, with 12 bases in the middle. PCR employed 60 Vbeta and 13 Jbeta primers. The method was immunoSEQ multiplex PCR; TCRdb's version includes in-frame clones alone and lacks a portion of them. The data contain approximately 120,000 clones, 77% of them singletons. The sequence was collected from a man aged 40-49 years in good health and CMV-seropositive. The sequenced sample consisted of PBMCs. The J gene is TRBJ1-1, the V gene TRBV7-6; D possibly corresponds to TRBD1 (5 bases). Written as DNA, the CDR3 is TGTGCCAGCAGATCAATACAGGTCACTGAAGCTTTCTTT. This translates into CASRSIQVTEAFF.